Following are 3 T cell receptor beta chains from one sample sequenced in a study of regulatory T cells. The PCR used 52 TRBV and 13 TRBJ primers. TCRdb keeps only in-frame clones here, not all; method: immunoSEQ multiplex PCR. The sample yields about 35,000 clones, 89% seen once. Study-level results: Hydrophobic residues at CDR3 positions 6 and 7 were enriched in conventional CD4+ T cells of CD3G-deficient patients.

No antigen is known for these receptors. The sequenced sample consisted of conventional CD4+ T cells sorted from blood. The origin of the receptors is a person between 18 and 35 years old with CD3G deficiency.

This chain joins TRBV5-1 and TRBJ1-1; TRBD1 matches at 7 bases. The germline gives CDR1 SGHRS, CDR2 YFSETQ. The CDR3 spans 14 residues. With 0 bases clipped from V and 6 bases from J, the junction kept 5 bases outside the gene matches. CDR3 nucleotides: TGCGCCAGCAGCTTGGACGACAGGGCCTCTGAAGCTTTCTTT. Its translation is CASSLDDRASEAFF.

The rearrangement joins TRBV11-2 to TRBJ1-6; D is unclear. CDR3 length: 13 amino acids. Trimming pared 2 bases from V and 7 bases from J, leaving 6 bases between. Germline CDR1 reads SGHAT; CDR2 reads FQNNGV. The CDR3 nucleotides read TGTGCCAGCAGCTTAAGTGGGAATTCACCCCTCCACTTT. Its protein product is CASSLSGNSPLHF.

The gene calls are TRBV7-9 and TRBJ2-3; D is unresolved. The V and J ends lost 0 bases and 6 bases respectively, with 16 bases between them. The CDR3 length is 16 residues. The germline V gene has CDR1 SEHNR and CDR2 FQNEAQ (reference sequence). The CDR3 bases are TGTGCCAGCAGCTTAGCGTCCCACTCAAGGGCGGATACGCAGTATTTT. As protein: CASSLASHSRADTQYF.